Each of the 10 T cell receptor beta chains below was sequenced from the same sample in a study of T cell responses to AZD1222 COVID-19 vaccine. Clones were sequenced by immunoSEQ multiplex PCR, and TCRdb holds only the in-frame ones, with some missing. Here the sample spans some 150,000 clones, around 93% being singletons. Material: peripheral blood, obtained on day 0 of AZD1222 vaccination. These receptors were obtained from an adult in good health.

This chain joins TRBV6-2 or TRBV6-3 and TRBJ2-2; weak D call: TRBD1 (7 bases). V lost 4 bases and J 7 bases, leaving 19 bases between the germline ends. CDR3 length: 16 residues. Germline CDR1 is MNHEY and CDR2 is SVGEGT. CDR3 DNA: TGTGCCAGCAGTTCGCGGGACAGAGGTCGGTACGGGGAGCTGTTTTTT. Protein product: CASSSRDRGRYGELFF.

The V gene is TRBV5-8, the J gene TRBJ2-3, with 7 positions matching TRBD2. The germline V gene has CDR1 SGHTS and CDR2 YDEGEE. The CDR3 loop spans 14 amino acids. V was pared by 2 bases and J by 8 bases, with 8 bases of the junction left unmatched. In nucleotides, the CDR3 is TGTGCCAGCAGCTTTTGGGACTACAGGTCTACGCAGTATTTT. Residues: CASSFWDYRSTQYF.

The chain is built from TRBV30 and TRBJ2-2; 7 bases are a match to TRBD2. Trimming cost V 2 bases and J 4 bases; bases outside gene matches: 4. The CDR3 is 14 residues long. CDR1 is GTSNPN and CDR2 is SVGIG in the germline V gene (reference sequence). CDR3 DNA: TGTGCCTGGAGTACGGGGGGAGGCACCGGGGAGCTGTTTTTT. It encodes CAWSTGGGTGELFF.

The genes are TRBV28 and TRBJ1-2; D possibly corresponds to TRBD1 (6 bases). The CDR3 is made up of 12 amino acids. Trimming removed 8 bases at V and 5 bases at J, with 12 bases between. The germline CDR1 and CDR2 sequences are MDHEN and SYDVKM. The CDR3 bases are TGTGCCAGCCGCCTACAGGGATATGGCTACACCTTC. Its protein product is CASRLQGYGYTF.

The CDR3 DNA reads as TGTGCCAGCGTCAGGGCCAACTATGGCTACACCTTC. Translating it yields CASVRANYGYTF. The chain has TRBV28 and TRBJ1-2; perhaps TRBD1 as D (5 bases). The ends were cut back, 8 bases at V and 2 bases at J, with 9 bases in the middle. In germline, CDR1 is MDHEN, CDR2 SYDVKM. The CDR3 runs to 12 residues.

This chain connects TRBV11-3 to TRBJ2-3; 7 positions match TRBD2. The V and J ends lost 4 bases and 2 bases, in that order; junction bases with no gene match: 9. CDR3 length equals 16 residues. The germline V gene has CDR1 SGHNT and CDR2 YENEEA. In DNA, the CDR3 is TGTGCCAGCAGCTCACGGCAGGGAGGGGTCACAGATACGCAGTATTTT. It encodes CASSSRQGGVTDTQYF.

This rearrangement joins TRBV13 to TRBJ2-7; 7 bases match TRBD1. J lost 6 bases, V lost 4 bases, and 3 bases had no gene match. Per the germline V gene, CDR1 is PRHDT and CDR2 is FYEKMQ (reference sequence). The CDR3 has 12 amino acids. CDR3 sequence: CASSYHRGEQYF. CDR3 coding DNA: TGTGCCAGCAGCTACCACAGGGGCGAGCAGTACTTC. The whole variable domain, remainder taken from reference TRBV13 and TRBJ2-7, is AAGVIQSPRHLIKEKRETATLKCYPIPRHDTVYWYQQGPGQDPQFLISFYEKMQSDKGSIPDRFSAQQFSDYHSELNMSSLELGDSALYFCASSYHRGEQYFGPGTRLTVT.

This clone was counted a single time. The J gene is TRBJ1-2, the V gene TRBV6-6, with D hard to call. This CDR3 is 14 amino acids long. Germline V lookup: CDR1 MNHNY, CDR2 SVGAGI (reference sequence). The V gene lost 5 bases and the J gene lost 8 bases, with 18 bases spanning the gap. The CDR3 DNA follows: TGTGCCAGCAGTCCCCCGGGTTATGGAGAAGGCTACACCTTC. Its protein product is CASSPPGYGEGYTF.

This clone was found once. This rearrangement joins TRBV27 to TRBJ1-1; D might be TRBD1 (6 bases). V lost 7 bases to trimming and J lost 4 bases, with 13 bases between them. CDR3 size: 13 residues. The germline V gene has CDR1 MNHEY and CDR2 SMNVEV (reference sequence). The CDR3 loop is CASTRTGITEAFF. The CDR3 DNA reads as TGTGCCAGCACCCGAACAGGGATCACTGAAGCTTTCTTT.

The gene calls are TRBV5-4 and TRBJ2-1; 8 nucleotides agree with TRBD1. The CDR3 is made up of 16 amino acids. CDR1 is SGHNT and CDR2 is YYREEE in the germline V gene (reference sequence). Trimming removed 4 bases from V and 10 bases from J; junction bases left unmatched: 16. The CDR3 loop is CASSPAPNPGDREQFF. In DNA, the CDR3 is TGTGCCAGCAGCCCCGCTCCTAACCCTGGGGACAGGGAGCAGTTCTTC.